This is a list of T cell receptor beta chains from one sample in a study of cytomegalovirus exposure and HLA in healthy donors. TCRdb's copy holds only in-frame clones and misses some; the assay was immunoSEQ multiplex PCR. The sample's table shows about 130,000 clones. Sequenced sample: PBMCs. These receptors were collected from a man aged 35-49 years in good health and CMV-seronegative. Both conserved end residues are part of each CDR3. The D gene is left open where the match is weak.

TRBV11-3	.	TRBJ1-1	TGTGCCAGCAGCTTAGATGTAGAGGCTTTCTTT	CASSLDVEAFF
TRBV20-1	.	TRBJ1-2	TGCGTCACAGGTTCTAACTATGGCTACACCTTC	CVTGSNYGYTF
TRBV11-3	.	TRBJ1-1	TGTGCCAGCAGCCCGCCCCTTCCCGGGAACATGAACACTGAAGCTTTCTTT	CASSPPLPGNMNTEAFF
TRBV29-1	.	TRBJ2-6	TGCAGCGCTAGCTCTGGGGCCAACGTCCTGACTTTC	CSASSGANVLTF
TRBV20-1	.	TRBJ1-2	TGCAGTGCCCTAGCTAACTATGGCTACACCTTC	CSALANYGYTF
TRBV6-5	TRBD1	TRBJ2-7	TGTGCCAGCAGTTACGGGGACAGACAAGTCTACGAGCAGTACTTC	CASSYGDRQVYEQYF
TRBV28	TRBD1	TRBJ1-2	TGTGCCAGCAGTCCCGGGACAGGGGCGAGGTATGGCTACACCTTC	CASSPGTGARYGYTF
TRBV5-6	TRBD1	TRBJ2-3	TGTGCCAGCAGGCACTTGACAGGGGTCCTCACAGATACGCAGTATTTT	CASRHLTGVLTDTQYF
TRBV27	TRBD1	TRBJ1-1	TGTGCCAGCAGGGGGGACAGGGCGAATGAAGCTTTCTTT	CASRGDRANEAFF
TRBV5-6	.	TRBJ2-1	TGCGCCAGCAGCTTGATGGTGGGAGGCCCCCCCTATGAGCAGTTCTTC	CASSLMVGGPPYEQFF
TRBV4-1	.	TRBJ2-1	TGCGCCAGCAGCCAAGATGCGCCCGGGGGCTACAATGAGCAGTTCTTC	CASSQDAPGGYNEQFF
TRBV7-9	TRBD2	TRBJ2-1	TGTGCCAGCAGCTTGGGGACTAGCGGGAATAATGAGCAGTTCTTC	CASSLGTSGNNEQFF
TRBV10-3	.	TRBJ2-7	TGTGCCATCAGTGATTCGACAGGAACCTACGAGCAGTACTTC	CAISDSTGTYEQYF
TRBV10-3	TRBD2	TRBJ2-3	TGTGCCATCAGTGAGCCCTCAGGACTAGCGGATACGCAGTATTTT	CAISEPSGLADTQYF
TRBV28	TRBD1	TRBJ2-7	TGTGCCAGCAGTTTACTTCAGGGGGCAGATGGAGGAAGCTACGAGCAGTACTTC	CASSLLQGADGGSYEQYF
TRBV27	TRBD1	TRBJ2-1	TGTGCCAGCACACCAGGGACAGGGAAGTACAATGAGCAGTTCTTC	CASTPGTGKYNEQFF
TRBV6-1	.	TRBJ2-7	TGTGCCAGCAGGGCCCGGGGTTTGGGAAACTACGAGCAGTACTTC	CASRARGLGNYEQYF
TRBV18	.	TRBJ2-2	TGTGCCAGCTCACCAGGGGCGGAGACCGGGGAGCTGTTTTTT	CASSPGAETGELFF
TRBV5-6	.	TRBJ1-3	TGTGCCAGCAGACCAACTTTCTCCCCTGGAAACACCATATATTTT	CASRPTFSPGNTIYF
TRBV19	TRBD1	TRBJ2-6	TGTGCCAGTAGTGGGGGGACAGGGGGCAGTGGGGCCAACGTCCTGACTTTC	CASSGGTGGSGANVLTF
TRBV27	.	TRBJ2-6	TGTGCCAGCAGTTTCCTCGGGTCCTCTGGGGCCAACGTCCTGACTTTC	CASSFLGSSGANVLTF
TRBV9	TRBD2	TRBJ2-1	TGTGCCAGCAGCGCCGCTAGCGGGAGCTCCTACAATGAGCAGTTCTTC	CASSAASGSSYNEQFF
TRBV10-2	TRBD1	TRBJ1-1	TGCGCCAGCAGTGATAGGGACAGGCTGGGCGCTGAAGCTTTCTTT	CASSDRDRLGAEAFF
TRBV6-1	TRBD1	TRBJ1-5	TGTGCCAGCAAGGAGGCAGGGGGACCCCAGCATTTT	CASKEAGGPQHF
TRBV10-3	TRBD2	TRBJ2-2	TGTGCCATCAGACAAAGGCTAGCGGAATTCGCGAACACCGGGGAGCTGTTTTTT	CAIRQRLAEFANTGELFF
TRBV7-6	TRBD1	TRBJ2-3	TGTGCCAGCAGCCCCGACAGGGGAGAAGATACGCAGTATTTT	CASSPDRGEDTQYF
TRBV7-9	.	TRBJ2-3	TGTGCCAGCAGCTTAGGGAGGAGCACAGATACGCAGTATTTT	CASSLGRSTDTQYF
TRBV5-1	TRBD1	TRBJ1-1	TGCGCCAGCGCTACAGGGGTGGGGTATGAAGCTTTCTTT	CASATGVGYEAFF
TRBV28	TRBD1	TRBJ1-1	TGTGCCAGCACCGAACAGGGGGTTGGAACTGAAGCTTTCTTT	CASTEQGVGTEAFF
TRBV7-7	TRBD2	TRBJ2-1	TGTGCTAGCAGCTTATTCGCGGGAGGAAAGTACAATGAGCAGTTCTTC	CASSLFAGGKYNEQFF
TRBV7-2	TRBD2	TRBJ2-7	TGTGCCAGCAGCTTAGTGGGACTAGCGGGTTACGAGCAGTACTTC	CASSLVGLAGYEQYF
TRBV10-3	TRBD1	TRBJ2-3	TGTGCCATCAGTGAGCTGAAGGGGGCGACGGATACGCAGTATTTT	CAISELKGATDTQYF
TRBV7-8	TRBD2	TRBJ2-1	TGTGCCAGCAGCCCACGAACTAGCGGGGGTCAGTTCTTC	CASSPRTSGGQFF
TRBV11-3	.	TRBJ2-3	TGTGCCAGCAGCTTAGTGACGGGAACAACAGATACGCAGTATTTT	CASSLVTGTTDTQYF
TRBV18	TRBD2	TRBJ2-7	TGTGCCAGCTCAGTACTAGCGGGATCCTCCTACGAGCAGTACTTC	CASSVLAGSSYEQYF
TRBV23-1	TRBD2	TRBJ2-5	TGCGCCAGCAGCGCCGGAGTTGGGCGGGAGGGCCTGAGGAGGCTGACCCAGTACTTC	CASSAGVGREGLRRLTQYF
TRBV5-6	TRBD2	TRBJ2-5	TGTGCCAGCAGTCCGGCGGGGAGCGGGAGAGGGAGAGAGACCCAGTACTTC	CASSPAGSGRGRETQYF
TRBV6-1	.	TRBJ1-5	TGTGCCAGCAGCGCTATGGGGGGAAGCAATCAGCCCCAGCATTTT	CASSAMGGSNQPQHF
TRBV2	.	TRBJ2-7	TGTGCCAGCAGTGATCAGGTCGAGCAGTACTTC	CASSDQVEQYF
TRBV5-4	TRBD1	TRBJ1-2	TGTGCCAGCAGCTTGGGAATACAGGGGAACTATGGCTACACCTTC	CASSLGIQGNYGYTF
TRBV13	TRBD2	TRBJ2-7	TGTGCCAGCAGCCATCGGACTAGCGGAAGCTACGAGCAGTACTTC	CASSHRTSGSYEQYF
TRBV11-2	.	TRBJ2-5	TGTGCCAGCAGCAACCTAGGGGGGGTAGTGACCCAGTACTTC	CASSNLGGVVTQYF
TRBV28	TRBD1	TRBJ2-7	TGTGCCAGCAGGAGGGGACAGGGTTCCTACGAGCAGTACTTC	CASRRGQGSYEQYF
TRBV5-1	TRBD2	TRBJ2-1	TGCGCCAGCAGCTTGGGGGCCGGGACTAGCGGGAGATCCAATGAGCAGTTCTTC	CASSLGAGTSGRSNEQFF
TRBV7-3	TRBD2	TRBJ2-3	TGTGCCAGCAGCTTATCTGGTAGCGGGACTTCAGATACGCAGTATTTT	CASSLSGSGTSDTQYF
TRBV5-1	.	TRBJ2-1	TGCGCCAGCAGCTACTCTCTGCTTCGGTTCTTC	CASSYSLLRFF
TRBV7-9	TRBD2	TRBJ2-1	TGTGCCAGCAGCTTACCAAGCGGGAGGGCCATTGAGCAGTTCTTC	CASSLPSGRAIEQFF
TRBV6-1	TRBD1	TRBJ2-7	TGTGCCAGCCTATTTGTGACAGGGAAAACCTACGAGCAGTACTTC	CASLFVTGKTYEQYF
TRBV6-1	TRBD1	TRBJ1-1	TGTGCCAGCAGTGAAGGCAGGGGGCGGACCATGGGGACTGAAGCTTTCTTT	CASSEGRGRTMGTEAFF
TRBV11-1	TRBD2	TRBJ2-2	TGTGCCAGCAGCTCGCAACTAGCGGGAGGGACCGGGGAGCTGTTTTTT	CASSSQLAGGTGELFF